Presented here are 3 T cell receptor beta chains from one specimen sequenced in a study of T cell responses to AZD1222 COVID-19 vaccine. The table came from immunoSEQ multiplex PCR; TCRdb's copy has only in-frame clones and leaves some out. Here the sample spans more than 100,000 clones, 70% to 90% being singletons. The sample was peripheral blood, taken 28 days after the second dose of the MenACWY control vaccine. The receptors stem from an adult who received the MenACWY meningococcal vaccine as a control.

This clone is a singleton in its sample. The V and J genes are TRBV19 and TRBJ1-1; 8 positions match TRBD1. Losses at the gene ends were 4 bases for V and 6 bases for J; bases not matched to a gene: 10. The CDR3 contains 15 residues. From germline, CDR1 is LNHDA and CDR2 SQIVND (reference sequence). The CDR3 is CASSKTGTGLPEAFF. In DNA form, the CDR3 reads TGTGCCAGTAGTAAGACCGGGACAGGTCTACCTGAAGCTTTCTTT.

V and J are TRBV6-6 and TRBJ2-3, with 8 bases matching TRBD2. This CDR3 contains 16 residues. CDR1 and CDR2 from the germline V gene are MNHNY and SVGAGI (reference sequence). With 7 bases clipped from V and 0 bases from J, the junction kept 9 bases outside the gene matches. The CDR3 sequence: CASISQRGSSTDTQYF. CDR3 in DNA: TGTGCCAGCATCTCCCAGCGGGGGTCTAGCACAGATACGCAGTATTTT.

The CDR3 sequence is CASRGVTYEQYF. The CDR3 coding sequence is TGTGCCAGCAGGGGGGTAACCTACGAGCAGTACTTC. The rearrangement joins TRBV11-3 to TRBJ2-7; either TRBD1 or TRBD2 may fit D (5 bases each). Trimming pared 6 bases from V and 2 bases from J, leaving 8 bases between. Germline values: CDR1 SGHNT, CDR2 YENEEA. The length of the CDR3 is 12 residues.